These 26 T cell receptor beta chains were sequenced from one sample in a study of T-cell reconstitution after alpha-beta-depleted transplantation in children. Unique molecular identifiers were used to barcode this TCRbeta library. TCRdb ran MiXCR on the PCR reads and lists one entry per CDR3 protein. The sample includes approximately 240,000 distinct CDR3 sequences, roughly a tenth of them seen just once. The sequenced sample was PBMCs, obtained before TCRalphabeta/CD19-depleted stem cell transplant. These receptors all stem from a child under two years old with acute myeloid leukemia, due to receive a stem cell transplant.

The V and J genes are TRBV11-2 and TRBJ2-1; 13 positions match TRBD2. Germline V gene lookup returns CDR1 SGHAT and CDR2 FQNNGV. Trimming took 0 bases from V and 10 from J; bases not matched to a gene: 9. The CDR3 consists of 17 residues. The CDR3 nucleotides are TGTGCCAGCAGCTTAGACGCCAGGACTAGCGGGGGCAGGGAGCAGTTCTTC. Protein sequence: CASSLDARTSGGREQFF.

This clonotype was counted ten times or more. The V and J genes are TRBV28 and TRBJ1-4; 7 nucleotides align to TRBD1. CDR1 MDHEN and CDR2 SYDVKM come from the germline V gene. The CDR3 extends over 15 amino acids. V was clipped by 2 bases and J by 0 bases; unmatched bases: 0. In DNA form, the CDR3 reads TGTGCCAGCAGTTTAGGACAGGCAACTAATGAAAAACTGTTTTTT. Its translation is CASSLGQATNEKLFF.

This clonotype was recorded at least ten times. This chain joins TRBV5-1 and TRBJ2-5; 8 bases fit TRBD2. CDR3 length: 14 amino acids. V shed 3 bases and J 2 bases; nucleotides not matched to a gene: 3. Germline loops: CDR1 SGHRS, CDR2 YFSETQ. CDR3 DNA: TGCGCCAGCAGCTCGGGGGGGGCACAAGAGACCCAGTACTTC. Amino acids: CASSSGGAQETQYF.

This chain connects TRBV14 to TRBJ2-1, with 13 bases aligning to TRBD2. Germline V gives CDR1 SGHDN, CDR2 FVKESK. CDR3 length equals 16 residues. Trimming removed 1 base from V and 12 bases from J; junction bases left unmatched: 9. CDR3 coding DNA: TGTGCCAGCAGCCAAGGACTAGCGGGAGGAGGGAACCGGCAGTTCTTC. This encodes CASSQGLAGGGNRQFF.

V usage is TRBV9 and J usage is TRBJ1-4; the D gene is possibly TRBD1 (5 bases). The germline V and J ends were trimmed by 4 bases and 8 bases, with 15 bases remaining between them. This CDR3 is 14 amino acids long. Germline CDR1 SGDLS, CDR2 YYNGEE. The CDR3 region has the DNA TGTGCCAGCAGCTCGATTCCAGGGAGCGAAAAACTGTTTTTT. This gives the protein CASSSIPGSEKLFF.

Ten or more counts support this clonotype. V and J are TRBV7-2 and TRBJ2-2; 7 bases are shared with TRBD2. The CDR3 is 16 residues long. V dropped 0 bases and J dropped 1; count of bases not matched to a gene: 2. CDR1 and CDR2 (germline): SGHTA, FQGNSA. The CDR3 sequence: CASSLASSGNTGELFF. In nucleotides, the CDR3 is TGTGCCAGCAGCTTAGCGTCTAGCGGGAACACCGGGGAGCTGTTTTTT.

Remarks on this clonotype: Just one base apart from a much larger clone, this may be a read error. V usage is TRBV5-5 and J usage is TRBJ1-1, with 11 bases that match TRBD1. Trimming cost V 3 bases and J 4 bases; bases outside gene matches: 5. The CDR3 covers 15 residues. Germline V gene sequence: CDR1 SGHKS, CDR2 YYEKEE (reference sequence). The CDR3 region is CASSWRTGGITEAFF. CDR3 bases: TGTGCCAGCAGCTGGCGGACAGGGGGCATCACTGAAGCTTTCTTT.

This clonotype was recorded at least ten times. V gene TRBV20-1 combines with J gene TRBJ1-6; 7 nucleotides agree with TRBD1. The germline CDR1 and CDR2 sequences are DFQATT and SNEGSKA (reference sequence). CDR3 size: 14 residues. The V segment lost 5 bases and the J segment 3 bases; nucleotides outside the gene matches: 4. The CDR3 bases are TGCAGTGCTGGTAGACAGGGCTATAATTCACCCCTCCACTTT. Encoded protein: CSAGRQGYNSPLHF.

Notes on this clonotype: Being one base from a much bigger clone, this may be a read error. The CDR3 coding sequence is TGTGCCAGCAGCTCCAACAGGGTCTCCTACAATGAGCAGTTCTTC. Translating it yields CASSSNRVSYNEQFF. V and J are TRBV7-3 and TRBJ2-1, with D maybe TRBD1 (6 bases). The germline V gene has CDR1 SGHTA and CDR2 FQGTGA. The V and J ends lost 4 bases and 0 bases respectively, with 10 bases between them. This CDR3 is 15 amino acids long.

In its sample, this clonotype was seen many times. The chain employs TRBV12-3 or TRBV12-4 and TRBJ2-1, with TRBD1 as a possible D gene (5 bases). CDR3 size: 15 residues. V was cut by 0 bases and J by 7 bases, with 13 bases left in between. This chain's CDR3 is CASSLARLRGNEQFF. CDR3 nucleotide sequence: TGTGCCAGCAGTTTAGCCCGGCTAAGGGGAAATGAGCAGTTCTTC.

This clonotype was counted many times. CDR3 sequence: CASSHLAGAAKNIQYF. The CDR3 nucleotides are TGTGCCAGCAGCCACCTAGCGGGAGCGGCCAAAAACATTCAGTACTTC. The rearrangement joins TRBV14 to TRBJ2-4, with 10 bases lining up with TRBD2. V lost 3 bases and J lost 1; bases outside the gene matches: 3. This CDR3 region has 16 residues. Germline CDR1 is SGHDN and CDR2 is FVKESK.

This clonotype was counted ten times or more. The J gene is TRBJ2-3, the V gene TRBV28, with D perhaps matching TRBD1 (5 bases). Trimming shortened V by 6 bases and J by 0 bases, and 16 bases separated the two germline ends. The CDR3 runs 16 residues. Germline CDR1 is MDHEN and CDR2 is SYDVKM. The CDR3 protein is CASRVGVPISTDTQYF. In nucleotides, the CDR3 is TGTGCCAGCAGGGTAGGGGTCCCAATTAGCACAGATACGCAGTATTTT.

A word on this clonotype: The junction departs from the called germline gene at one end, perhaps through a read error. The V gene is TRBV2, the J gene TRBJ1-2; a possible D gene is TRBD1 (5 bases). The CDR3 totals 13 residues. Germline assignment: CDR1 SNHLY and CDR2 FYNNEI. The CDR3 DNA is TGTGTCAGCAGTCCCGGGGCCTACGGGGGCTACACCTTC. Encoded protein: CVSSPGAYGGYTF.

This clonotype appeared many times. CDR3 region: CSARVQEQFF. Written as DNA, the CDR3 is TGCAGTGCTAGAGTTCAAGAGCAGTTCTTC. V gene TRBV20-1 combines with J gene TRBJ2-1; D uncertain. The CDR3 covers 10 residues. Germline lookup yields CDR1 DFQATT and CDR2 SNEGSKA (reference sequence). V lost 1 base to trimming and J lost 10 bases, with 5 bases between them.

This clonotype was seen many times. The chain is built from TRBV5-1 and TRBJ2-1, with D uncertain. V shed 0 bases and J shed 0 bases, with 10 bases lying between them. The CDR3 sequence is 16 residues long. The germline V gene has CDR1 SGHRS and CDR2 YFSETQ. The CDR3 here is CASSLVRQSSYNEQFF. CDR3 DNA: TGCGCCAGCAGCTTGGTTCGGCAAAGCTCCTACAATGAGCAGTTCTTC. The full variable domain, its missing parts supplied by reference TRBV5-1 and TRBJ2-1, is KAGVTQTPRYLIKTRGQQVTLSCSPISGHRSVSWYQQTPGQGLQFLFEYFSETQRNKGNFPGRFSGRQFSNSRSEMNVSTLELGDSALYLCASSLVRQSSYNEQFFGPGTRLTVL.

This clonotype came up many times. V gene TRBV3-1 combines with J gene TRBJ2-1; 8 positions match TRBD2. This CDR3 is 15 amino acids long. The V gene end was trimmed by 4 bases and the J gene end by 4 bases; junction bases not matched to a gene: 6. CDR1 is LGHDT, CDR2 YNNKEL, per germline (reference sequence). CDR3 sequence (DNA): TGTGCCAGCAGCCCCTCTAGCGGGCCATACAATGAGCAGTTCTTC. Protein product: CASSPSSGPYNEQFF.

Concerning this clonotype: Since a much larger clone is just one base distant, this may be a read error. This sequence joins TRBV6-1 and TRBJ2-2; TRBD1 aligns across 11 bases. The CDR3 contains 15 residues. From germline, CDR1 is MNHNS and CDR2 SASEGT. The CDR3 reads CVSSRTGGAGGELFF. CDR3 in DNA: TGTGTCAGCTCCCGGACAGGGGGCGCGGGTGGGGAGCTGTTTTTT.

In the case of this clonotype: A read error is possible here, since a much larger clone lies one base away. This sequence joins TRBV3-1 and TRBJ1-5; D is unresolved. CDR3 size: 14 residues. The V end was cut by 1 base, the J end by 1 base, with 5 bases between. Germline CDR1 is LGHDT and CDR2 is YNNKEL (reference sequence). CDR3 DNA sequence: TGTGCCAGCAGCCAAGCCCACAGCAATCAGCCCCAGCATTTT. Translation gives CASSQAHSNQPQHF.

This clonotype was counted at least ten times. The chain links TRBV15 to TRBJ2-1; 10 nucleotides agree with TRBD2. V was pared by 4 bases and J by 4 bases, with 7 bases of the junction left unmatched. The CDR3 spans 16 residues. The germline V gene encodes CDR1 LNHNV and CDR2 YYDKDF (reference sequence). CDR3 nucleotide sequence: TGTGCCACCAGCACCACTACTAGCGGGGCTTACAATGAGCAGTTCTTC. Residues: CATSTTTSGAYNEQFF.

Notes on this clonotype: Since a much larger clone is just one base distant, this may be a read error. The V call is TRBV5-1, the J call TRBJ1-1; D unresolved. CDR3 length: 15 amino acids. Germline CDR1 and CDR2: SGHRS and YFSETQ. V lost 6 bases and J lost 0, with 15 bases in between. This CDR3 is CASNVVAGMNTEAFF. The CDR3 region has the DNA TGCGCCAGCAACGTGGTTGCTGGGATGAACACTGAAGCTTTCTTT.

This clonotype has at least ten counts. This chain links TRBV24-1 with TRBJ2-5, with 10 bases that match TRBD1. Germline loops: CDR1 KGHDR, CDR2 SFDVKD. The CDR3 has 15 residues. Germline trimming cut 8 bases from V and 5 bases from J; bases unmatched to any gene: 10. CDR3 region: CATKGQGIHGETQYF. The CDR3 DNA reads TGTGCCACCAAGGGACAGGGGATCCATGGGGAGACCCAGTACTTC.

This clonotype was detected many times. This chain joins TRBV6-1 and TRBJ1-5; 7 bases line up with TRBD1. CDR3 size: 15 residues. V shed 7 bases, J shed 5 bases, and the junction held 11 bases outside the gene matches. CDR1 and CDR2 from the germline V gene are MNHNS and SASEGT. CDR3 DNA: TGTGCCAGCACTACGGGGACAGCCGTACATCAGCCCCAGCATTTT. Encoded protein: CASTTGTAVHQPQHF.

This clonotype was observed many times. CDR3 region: CASSLGGVIERNEQFF. The CDR3 region has the DNA TGCGCCAGCAGCTTGGGTGGCGTTATAGAGAGGAATGAGCAGTTCTTC. The V call is TRBV5-1, the J call TRBJ2-1; D is uncertain. Trimming removed 0 bases at V and 7 bases at J, with 17 bases between. The CDR3 consists of 16 residues. CDR1 is SGHRS and CDR2 is YFSETQ in the germline V gene.

In this sample, this clonotype turned up many times. The CDR3, as DNA: TGCAGCGTTGGGGTTTTTACTGAAGCTTTCTTT. Translated, it gives CSVGVFTEAFF. The chain is built from TRBV29-1 and TRBJ1-1; D is uncertain. Trimming cost V 4 bases and J 5 bases, with 8 bases left between them. From germline, CDR1 is SQVTM and CDR2 ANQGSEA. The CDR3 consists of 11 residues.

With respect to this clonotype: A much larger clone sits a single nucleotide away, making a read error possible. The chain uses TRBV28 and TRBJ2-7; unclear D gene. Germline loops: CDR1 MDHEN, CDR2 SYDVKM. The length of the CDR3 is 11 residues. The CDR3 here is CVSSLASEQYF. Written as DNA, the CDR3 is TGTGTCAGCAGTTTGGCCTCGGAGCAGTACTTC.

This clonotype is medium-sized by share. This chain links TRBV12-3 or TRBV12-4 with TRBJ2-1, with D unclear. The CDR3 loop spans 13 amino acids. Trimming cost V 2 bases and J 4 bases, with 6 bases left between them. The CDR3 bases are TGTGCCAGCAGTTTATCCAGTTACAATGAGCAGTTCTTC. Encoded protein: CASSLSSYNEQFF.